The rows below give T cell receptor beta chains drawn from one sample of a study of blood T cell repertoires in COVID-19. Profiling relied on immunoSEQ multiplex PCR, and the TCRdb table lists in-frame clones only, not all of them. Among a few hundred thousand clones listed, 85% to 90% were seen once. Specimen: peripheral blood. Receptor source: a man in his 60s with acute or convalescent COVID-19. The CDR3 runs from the conserved cysteine through the conserved F or W. A D gene is named only where the DNA matches it firmly. Expanded clones are given a class, and other clones once, few, many or no size at all.

clone_size | j_call | d_call | v_call | cdr3_nt | cdr3_aa
NA | TRBJ1-5 | NA | TRBV11-2 | TGTGCCAGCAGCTTAGATGGGGGGAGCAATCAGCCCCAGCATTTT | CASSLDGGSNQPQHF
NA | TRBJ1-5 | TRBD1 | TRBV5-5 | TGTGCCAGCAGCCGCAGGACAGGGGATCAGCCCCAGCATTTT | CASSRRTGDQPQHF
NA | TRBJ2-7 | NA | TRBV5-1 | TGCGCCAGCAGCTTGGAGGGCAGGGGCGCATATCAGGGCGAGCAGTACTTC | CASSLEGRGAYQGEQYF
once | TRBJ1-3 | NA | TRBV6-1 | TGTGCCAGCAGTGAAAATTGGGGGGGGCTCGGAAACACCATATATTTT | CASSENWGGLGNTIYF
NA | TRBJ2-2 | NA | TRBV19 | TGTGCCAGTAGTATGCTAGTATCCGGGGAGCTGTTTTTT | CASSMLVSGELFF
NA | TRBJ2-7 | NA | TRBV5-6 | TGTGCCAGCAGCTTGGACAGGGTCTCCTACGAGCAGTACTTC | CASSLDRVSYEQYF
NA | TRBJ1-2 | TRBD1 | TRBV20-1 | TGCAGTGCTAGTTCAACGTTAACAGGGGGAATGGATGGCTACACCTTC | CSASSTLTGGMDGYTF
NA | TRBJ2-3 | TRBD2 | TRBV24-1 | TGTGCCACCAGTGAGCCGACTAGCGGGCGCACAGATACGCAGTATTTT | CATSEPTSGRTDTQYF
few | TRBJ1-5 | NA | TRBV28 | TGTGCCAGCAGTTTGTTCCGCTCAGGTCAGCCCCAGCATTTT | CASSLFRSGQPQHF
NA | TRBJ1-4 | NA | TRBV9 | TGTGCCAGCAGCCCTGAGGGGAGGACTAATGAAAAACTGTTTTTT | CASSPEGRTNEKLFF
NA | TRBJ1-3 | NA | TRBV3-1/TRBV3-2 | TGTGCCAGCAGCCTCCGTGTAGACTACTCTGGAAACACCATATATTTT | CASSLRVDYSGNTIYF
NA | TRBJ2-7 | NA | TRBV30 | TGTGCCTGGCCGCAGGGAAACCCCTACGAGCAGTACTTC | CAWPQGNPYEQYF
NA | TRBJ2-7 | TRBD2 | TRBV23-1 | TGCGCCAGCAGTCCCGAGGCTAGCGGCTACGAGCAGTACTTC | CASSPEASGYEQYF
NA | TRBJ2-5 | TRBD2 | TRBV7-2 | TGTGCCAGCAGCTTCGGACTAGCGGGAGCCGGGGAGACCCAGTACTTC | CASSFGLAGAGETQYF
NA | TRBJ1-1 | TRBD1 | TRBV5-1 | TGCGCCAGCAGCTTGGTCGGGACAGTCAACACTGAAGCTTTCTTT | CASSLVGTVNTEAFF
NA | TRBJ1-5 | TRBD1 | TRBV7-2 | TGTGCCAGCAGCTTAAGGGGGACAGGGGGCCCCTATAGCAATCAGCCCCAGCATTTT | CASSLRGTGGPYSNQPQHF
few | TRBJ1-3 | NA | TRBV9 | TGTGCCAGCAGCGTAGGGTCTACTGGAAACACCATATATTTT | CASSVGSTGNTIYF
few | TRBJ1-6 | NA | TRBV9 | TGTGCCAGCAGCGTAGGGTTACGCCGGGGGAATTCACCCCTCCACTTT | CASSVGLRRGNSPLHF
few | TRBJ1-1 | TRBD1 | TRBV7-2 | TGTGCCAGCAGCTTAGTTTACAGGGGGCGAAAGCACACTGAAGCTTTCTTT | CASSLVYRGRKHTEAFF
NA | TRBJ2-5 | NA | TRBV18 | TGTGCCAGCTCACCACCGCTAGGCTTCCGTGAGACCCAGTACTTC | CASSPPLGFRETQYF
NA | TRBJ1-1 | NA | TRBV4-3 | TGCGCCAGCAGCCCCAGACTAGGGGTAGGGGCTTTCTTT | CASSPRLGVGAFF
NA | TRBJ2-3 | TRBD2 | TRBV7-3 | TGTGCCAGCAGCTTAGTAGGAACGGGACTAGCGGGAGGTACAGATACGCAGTATTTT | CASSLVGTGLAGGTDTQYF
NA | TRBJ2-7 | TRBD1 | TRBV30 | TGTGCCTGGAAGAGGACAGGGGGATACTACGAGCAGTACTTC | CAWKRTGGYYEQYF
NA | TRBJ2-7 | NA | TRBV6-6 | TGTGCCAGCAGTTACTCCGAGGGGGCCTACGAGCAGTACTTC | CASSYSEGAYEQYF
NA | TRBJ1-2 | TRBD1 | TRBV29-1 | TGCAGCGTTGATCTGGACAGGGGAACCTATGGCTACACCTTC | CSVDLDRGTYGYTF
NA | TRBJ1-1 | NA | TRBV12-3/TRBV12-4 | TGTGCCAGCAGTTTACGGGGGACTGAAGCTTTCTTT | CASSLRGTEAFF
NA | TRBJ2-7 | TRBD1 | TRBV4-1 | TGCGCCAGCAGCCAAGACGATGGACAGGGGGTTTACGAGCAGTACTTC | CASSQDDGQGVYEQYF
NA | TRBJ1-5 | NA | TRBV19 | TGTGCCAGTATTCAGAACAGCCTAAAAAATCAGCCCCAGCATTTT | CASIQNSLKNQPQHF
NA | TRBJ2-7 | NA | TRBV6-5 | TGTGCCAGCACCCTTAACTACGAGCAGTACTTC | CASTLNYEQYF
NA | TRBJ2-1 | NA | TRBV3-1/TRBV3-2 | TGTGCCAGCAGGAAACGGGTCCTAGGGGGAGCTGACGATGAGCAGTTCTTC | CASRKRVLGGADDEQFF
NA | TRBJ2-2 | NA | TRBV2 | TGTGCCAGCAGTGAAACCATAGGACAGTACACCGGGGAGCTGTTTTTT | CASSETIGQYTGELFF